The clone carrying this TCR beta chain appeared a few times. What it binds is not known. TCRdb's table, derived via immunoSEQ multiplex PCR, lists solely in-frame clones and lacks some. The sample records roughly 80,000 clones, 85% to 95% being singletons. The data belong to a study of OX40 agonist ivuxolimab in advanced cancers. Broader study findings: Clonal expansion was seen in CD4+ and CD8+ blood T cells by week 6 at 0.1 to 3.0 mg/kg. Antigen specificity of clonally expanded peripheral T cells was not established.

Cycle 7 day 1, cycle 4 day 1, and baseline were the timepoints at which blood was sampled. This CDR3 contains 16 residues. The V gene's germline CDR1 is SEHNR and CDR2 FQNEAQ (reference sequence). J lost 1 base, V lost 5 bases, and 8 bases had no gene match. The genes are TRBV7-9 and TRBJ1-1, with 9 bases lining up with TRBD1. The TCR sequence derives from an adult with an advanced solid tumor such as melanoma, head and neck, liver or kidney cancer. The sample in question was CD4+ or CD8+ T cells sorted from blood, obtained in a trial of the OX40 agonist ivuxolimab. CDR3 DNA: TGTGCCAGCAGCCGAGGACAGGGGTTTTGGAACACTGAAGCTTTCTTT. Amino acids: CASSRGQGFWNTEAFF.